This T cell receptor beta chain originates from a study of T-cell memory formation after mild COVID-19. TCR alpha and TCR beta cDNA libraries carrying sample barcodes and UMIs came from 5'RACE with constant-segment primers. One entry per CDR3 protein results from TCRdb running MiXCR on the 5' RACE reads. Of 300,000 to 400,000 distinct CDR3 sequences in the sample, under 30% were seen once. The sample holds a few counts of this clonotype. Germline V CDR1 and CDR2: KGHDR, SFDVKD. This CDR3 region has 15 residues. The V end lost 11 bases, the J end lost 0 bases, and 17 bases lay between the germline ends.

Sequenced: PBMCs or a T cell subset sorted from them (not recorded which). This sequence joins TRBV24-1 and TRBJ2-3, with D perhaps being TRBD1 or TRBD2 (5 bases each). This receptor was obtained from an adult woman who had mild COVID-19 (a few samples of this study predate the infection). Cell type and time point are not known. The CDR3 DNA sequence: TGTGCCATCGCCAGGGACGGTTCTAGCACAGATACGCAGTATTTT. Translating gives CAIARDGSSTDTQYF.